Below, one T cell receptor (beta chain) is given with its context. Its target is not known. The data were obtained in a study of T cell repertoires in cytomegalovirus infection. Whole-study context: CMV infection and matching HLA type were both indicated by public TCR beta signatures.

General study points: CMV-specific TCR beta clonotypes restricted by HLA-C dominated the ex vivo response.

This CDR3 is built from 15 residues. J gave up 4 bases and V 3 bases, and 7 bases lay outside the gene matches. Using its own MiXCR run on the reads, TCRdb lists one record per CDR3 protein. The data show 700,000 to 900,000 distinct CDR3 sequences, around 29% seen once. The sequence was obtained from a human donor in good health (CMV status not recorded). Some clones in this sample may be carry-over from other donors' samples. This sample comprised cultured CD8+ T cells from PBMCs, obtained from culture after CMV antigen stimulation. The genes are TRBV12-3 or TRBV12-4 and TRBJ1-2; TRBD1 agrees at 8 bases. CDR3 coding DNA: TGTGCCAGCAGTTTTGGGACAGGCCAAGTCTATGGCTACACCTTC. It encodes CASSFGTGQVYGYTF.